The 24 T cell receptor beta chains listed next were all sequenced from one sample in a study of metastatic and nonmetastatic thyroid tumors (dated by TCRdb to about 2020). None of the patients had been given any treatment before thyroid surgery. The library was built by means of PCR. Instrument on record: Illumina HiSeq 4000. TCRdb passed the public sequencing reads through fastp at Q25 and MiXCR, retaining productive beta sequences. For this sample there are roughly 15,000 clones; approximately 30% appear just once. The leading ten clones occupy about 14% of the sample. The sequenced sample was adjacent normal tissue. These receptors all come from a female donor with papillary thyroid cancer or a benign thyroid nodule (not recorded which). Some clones in this sample may be carry-over from other donors' samples.

This clone was seen a handful of times. This chain joins TRBV6-1 and TRBJ2-7; 13 bases match TRBD2. CDR3 length: 17 amino acids. The junction had 10 bases not matched to a gene; V was cut back by 6 bases and J by 2 bases. Germline V gene lookup returns CDR1 MNHNS and CDR2 SASEGT. Written as DNA, the CDR3 is TGTGCCAGCAGCCCCCAACTAGCGGGAGGGAGCCCCTACGAGCAGTACTTC. This sequence encodes CASSPQLAGGSPYEQYF.

DNA for the CDR3: TGTGCCAGCACCACACCGGGAATCAATTCACCCCTCCACTTT. Protein: CASTTPGINSPLHF. The chain combines TRBV6-2 or TRBV6-3 with TRBJ1-6; D is uncertain. The CDR3 has 14 amino acids. Germline-derived CDR1 and CDR2 are MNHEY and SVGEGT. Trimming removed 7 bases at V and 7 bases at J, with 14 bases between.

As regards this clone: One end of the junction fails to match germline, which may point to a read error. The rearrangement uses TRBV20-1 and TRBJ2-2, with 8 bases that match TRBD2. Germline CDR1 and CDR2: DFQATT and SNEGSKA (reference sequence). The CDR3 extends over 13 amino acids. CDR3: CGAPSGSTGELFF. As DNA, the CDR3 is TGCGGTGCCCCAAGCGGGAGTACCGGGGAGCTGTTTTTT.

This clone was recorded a few times. The J gene is TRBJ2-7, the V gene TRBV15; D may be TRBD2 (6 bases). CDR3 size: 13 residues. Trimming left V 0 bases short and J 12 bases short, with 15 bases between. Germline values: CDR1 LNHNV, CDR2 YYDKDF (reference sequence). Written as DNA, the CDR3 is TGTGCCACCAGCAGAGAGGGGGGAGGTCGAGTGTACTTC. Translation gives CATSREGGGRVYF.

The rearrangement links TRBV25-1 to TRBJ1-2, with a weak D call TRBD1 (6 bases). Germline CDR1 MGHDK, CDR2 SYGVNS. The CDR3 covers 15 residues. The V end lost 4 bases, the J end lost 4 bases, and 16 bases lay between the germline ends. DNA for the CDR3: TGTGCCAGCAGTGGATTAGACAGGTCGGGCTATGGCTACACCTTC. This codes for CASSGLDRSGYGYTF.

This clone occurred a few times. This rearrangement joins TRBV20-1 to TRBJ1-2; D unresolved. Trimming took off 6 bases at V and 4 bases at J, with 12 bases between the two ends. The CDR3 spans 12 residues. From germline, CDR1 is DFQATT and CDR2 SNEGSKA (reference sequence). The CDR3 loop reads CSALVAGYGYTF. CDR3 sequence (DNA): TGCAGTGCACTCGTGGCAGGCTATGGCTACACCTTC.

On this clone: Since the CDR3 does not end with the conserved phenylalanine or tryptophan, this likely comes from a read error. No DNA is shown, since the ends of the CDR3 on it are uncertain; the CDR3 is the one TCRdb lists. The CDR3 sequence: CASSLVPDEYFS. The chain links TRBV11-3 to TRBJ2-1. Germline V gene lookup returns CDR1 SGHNT and CDR2 YENEEA. Inclusive of both ends, the CDR3 amounts to 12 amino acids.

V and J are TRBV20-1 and TRBJ2-1, with 10 bases that match TRBD2. Germline CDR1 reads DFQATT; CDR2 reads SNEGSKA (reference sequence). The CDR3 spans 16 residues. V lost 2 bases, J lost 0 bases, and 4 bases stayed unmatched. DNA for the CDR3: TGCAGTGCTAGACACCGACTAGCGGGCTCCTACAATGAGCAGTTCTTC. Translating gives CSARHRLAGSYNEQFF.

The V gene is TRBV19, the J gene TRBJ2-6; the match to TRBD1 covers 8 bases. V gave up 1 base and J gave up 2 bases; unmatched junction bases: 4. Germline assignment: CDR1 LNHDA and CDR2 SQIVND (reference sequence). CDR3 size: 17 residues. CDR3 in amino acids: CASSIGDRNTGANVLTF. CDR3 DNA: TGTGCCAGTAGTATAGGGGACAGGAATACTGGGGCCAACGTCCTGACTTTC.

As concerns this clone: One end of the junction varies from germline; a read error may be responsible. The chain recombines TRBV7-9 with TRBJ1-2; 7 bases are shared with TRBD1. Germline V lookup: CDR1 SEHNR, CDR2 FQNEAQ (reference sequence). The CDR3 loop spans 12 amino acids. The CDR3 nucleotides are TGTTCCAGCAGCTTAGACAGGGCAGGCTACACCTTC. Its translation: CSSSLDRAGYTF.

The V gene is TRBV27, the J gene TRBJ2-5; 14 nucleotides agree with TRBD2. In germline, CDR1 is MNHEY, CDR2 SMNVEV (reference sequence). The CDR3 covers 22 residues. The V segment lost 1 base and the J segment 2 bases; nucleotides outside the gene matches: 18. Written as DNA, the CDR3 is TGTGCCAGCAGTTTATACCCCTCGGGACTAGCGGGAGTGGCCCTTTCTCAAGAGACCCAGTACTTC. Translating gives CASSLYPSGLAGVALSQETQYF.

The gene calls are TRBV20-1 and TRBJ2-1; D remains unclear. The germline V gene encodes CDR1 DFQATT and CDR2 SNEGSKA (reference sequence). Trimming removed 0 bases at V and 0 bases at J, with 12 bases between. This CDR3 is 16 amino acids long. CDR3 coding DNA: TGCAGTGCTAGAGATTGGCAACGGAGCTCCTACAATGAGCAGTTCTTC. Translating it yields CSARDWQRSSYNEQFF.

The chain joins TRBV29-1 to TRBJ1-4; a weak D match, TRBD1 (6 bases). The germline V gene has CDR1 SQVTM and CDR2 ANQGSEA. The V end was cut by 0 bases, the J end by 8 bases, with 22 bases between. The length of the CDR3 is 17 residues. The DNA of the CDR3 is TGCAGCGTTGAAGATGGTGTGCGGGAACAGGGTGAGGAAAAACTGTTTTTT. Translation: CSVEDGVREQGEEKLFF.

The V call is TRBV6-1, the J call TRBJ1-1; D is uncertain. The CDR3 has 11 residues. The germline CDR1 and CDR2 sequences are MNHNS and SASEGT. V dropped 6 bases and J dropped 4 bases, with 6 bases sitting between them. DNA of the CDR3: TGTGCCAGCAGGGGAGGCACTGAAGCTTTCTTT. Translation: CASRGGTEAFF.

The CDR3 here is CASKVPQVYPRAGELFF. As DNA, the CDR3 is TGCGCCAGCAAAGTCCCCCAGGTTTACCCGAGGGCCGGGGAGCTGTTTTTT. The chain links TRBV10-1 to TRBJ2-2; TRBD2 might be the D (5 bases). This CDR3 has 17 amino acids. The germline V gene encodes CDR1 WNHNN and CDR2 SYGVQD (reference sequence). V lost 7 bases, J lost 6 bases, and 24 bases lay in between.

This rearrangement joins TRBV20-1 to TRBJ2-7; 10 nucleotides line up with TRBD2. Germline trimming cut 5 bases from V and 5 bases from J; bases unmatched to any gene: 0. CDR1 and CDR2 from the germline V gene are DFQATT and SNEGSKA (reference sequence). The CDR3 runs to 11 residues. The CDR3 loop is CSAGTSDEQYV. CDR3 DNA sequence: TGCAGTGCTGGGACTAGCGACGAGCAGTACGTC.

The chain uses TRBV18 and TRBJ2-1; 7 bases agree with TRBD1. Germline lookup yields CDR1 KGHSH and CDR2 LQKENI. The V and J ends lost 1 base and 7 bases, in that order; junction bases with no gene match: 4. CDR3 length equals 14 residues. DNA for the CDR3: TGTGCCAGCTCACCACTGCAGGGGGTTAATGAGCAGTTCTTC. Amino acids: CASSPLQGVNEQFF. Complete variable domain (other parts from reference TRBV18 and TRBJ2-1): NAGVMQNPRHLVRRRGQEARLRCSPMKGHSHVYWYRQLPEEGLKFMVYLQKENIIDESGMPKERFSAEFPKEGPSILRIQQVVRGDSAAYFCASSPLQGVNEQFFGPGTRLTVL.

This clone was observed a few times. The gene calls are TRBV5-1 and TRBJ1-2; no clear D. The CDR3 contains 12 residues. V lost 0 bases and J lost 8, with 8 bases in between. CDR1 SGHRS and CDR2 YFSETQ come from the germline V gene. CDR3 loop: CASSLDAEGYTF. The CDR3 DNA is TGCGCCAGCAGCTTGGATGCTGAAGGCTACACCTTC.

By sample fraction, this clone is large. CDR3 coding DNA: TGTGCCAGCAGCCCAGGTCTCTCTGGGGCCAACGTCCTGACTTTC. Residues: CASSPGLSGANVLTF. The J gene is TRBJ2-6, the V gene TRBV11-2; D remains ambiguous. Germline V gene sequence: CDR1 SGHAT, CDR2 FQNNGV. The V gene lost 5 bases and the J gene lost 0 bases, with 8 bases spanning the gap. CDR3 length: 15 residues.

This sequence joins TRBV6-6 and TRBJ2-1, with no clear D. This CDR3 comprises 16 residues. CDR1 and CDR2 from the germline V gene are MNHNY and SVGAGI (reference sequence). Trimming cost V 6 bases and J 0 bases, with 15 bases left between them. The CDR3 reads CASSLPTVPSYNEQFF. Here the CDR3 DNA reads TGTGCCAGCAGCCTTCCCACTGTACCCTCCTACAATGAGCAGTTCTTC.

This clone was observed a few times. The V call is TRBV6-1, the J call TRBJ1-2; possible D gene TRBD1, 6 bases. V lost 6 bases to trimming and J lost 5 bases, with 19 bases between them. This CDR3 is built from 15 residues. The V gene's germline CDR1 is MNHNS and CDR2 SASEGT. The CDR3 DNA sequence: TGTGCCAGCAGACAGGGCTTAGGAGGTATTTATGGCTACACCTTC. Translating gives CASRQGLGGIYGYTF.

This clone has just a few counts. The chain couples TRBV28 to TRBJ1-5, with TRBD1 matching 8 bases. After removal of 6 bases from V and 0 bases from J, the junction contained 4 bases not matched to a gene. This CDR3 has 15 amino acids. Germline values: CDR1 MDHEN, CDR2 SYDVKM. The DNA of the CDR3 is TGTGCCAGCAGGAGACAGGGGACTAGCAATCAGCCCCAGCATTTT. Its protein is CASRRQGTSNQPQHF. Using reference TRBV28 and TRBJ1-5 for the parts outside the CDR3, the full variable domain is DVKVTQSSRYLVKRTGEKVFLECVQDMDHENMFWYRQDPGLGLRLIYFSYDVKMKEKGDIPEGYSVSREKKERFSLILESASTNQTSMYLCASRRQGTSNQPQHFGDGTRLSIL.

This clone is judged large. V is TRBV28 and J is TRBJ1-6, with TRBD1 matching 12 bases. The junction had 5 bases not matched to a gene; V was cut back by 7 bases and J by 1 base. The V gene's germline CDR1 is MDHEN and CDR2 SYDVKM. The CDR3 is 17 residues long. CDR3 sequence: CASNPGQGASYNSPLHF. CDR3 in DNA: TGTGCCAGCAACCCGGGACAGGGGGCTTCCTATAATTCACCCCTCCACTTT.

The genes are TRBV30 and TRBJ2-5, with D perhaps matching TRBD1 (7 bases). This CDR3 is 14 amino acids long. With 8 bases removed from V and 4 bases from J, the gap between germline ends came to 20 bases. Germline V gene sequence: CDR1 GTSNPN, CDR2 SVGIG (reference sequence). In DNA form, the CDR3 reads TGTGCCCTCAGGGGGGCGGGGAGTGGAGAGACCCAGTACTTC. This encodes CALRGAGSGETQYF.